The 18 T cell receptor beta chains listed next were all sequenced from one sample in a study of post-analysis software for immune sequencing data. Prepared libraries of TCR beta cDNA carried unique molecular identifiers. TCRdb re-called the PCR reads through MiXCR, storing one row per CDR3 protein. The repertoire holds about 500,000 distinct CDR3 sequences, with less than 45% as singletons. No antigen has been assigned to these receptors. Findings of the study overall: A few TRBV segments appeared more often in patients than in controls, and TRBV5-6, TRBV5-1 and TRBV20-1 were among these.

Sequenced material: blood. Receptors were obtained from a girl aged 10 to 17 with multiple sclerosis.

This clonotype came up once. The CDR3: CASSLNLNEQYF. CDR3 in DNA: TGTGCCAGCAGCTTAAACCTCAACGAGCAGTACTTC. This chain links TRBV7-9 with TRBJ2-7; unclear D gene. V lost 2 bases and J lost 5, with 7 bases in between. From germline, CDR1 is SEHNR and CDR2 FQNEAQ (reference sequence). The CDR3 loop spans 12 amino acids.

CDR3 DNA sequence: TGTGCCAGCAGTTACGGTATTTGGACAGCGCAAGAGACCCAGTACTTC. Translation gives CASSYGIWTAQETQYF. The rearrangement uses TRBV6-2 or TRBV6-3 and TRBJ2-5; a weak D match, TRBD1 (6 bases). The CDR3 is made up of 16 amino acids. From germline, CDR1 is MNHEY and CDR2 SVGEGT. The V and J ends lost 2 bases and 2 bases respectively, with 15 bases between them.

In its sample, this clonotype was seen a few times. The chain has TRBV7-6 and TRBJ1-5, with D unclear. CDR1 and CDR2 from the germline V gene are SGHVS and FNYEAQ. With 2 bases removed from V and 5 bases from J, the gap between germline ends came to 16 bases. This CDR3 contains 16 residues. In nucleotides, the CDR3 is TGTGCCAGCAGCTTACGAGCGGGGTTCCATTATCAGCCCCAGCATTTT. This codes for CASSLRAGFHYQPQHF.

The chain joins TRBV12-3 or TRBV12-4 to TRBJ2-3, with D hard to call. This CDR3 contains 14 residues. Between the trimmed V and J ends, which lost 2 bases and 3 bases, there was a span of 9 bases. CDR3 DNA sequence: TGTGCCAGCAGTTTACTCTCCGAAACAGATACGCAGTATTTT. Its protein is CASSLLSETDTQYF.

There are a few counts of this clonotype. The V call is TRBV4-1, the J call TRBJ1-2, with TRBD1 identical over 8 bases. V lost 1 base and J lost 0; bases outside the gene matches: 7. The CDR3 has 17 amino acids. CDR1 MGHRA and CDR2 YSYEKL come from the germline V gene. CDR3 in DNA: TGCGCCAGCAGCCAAGGGCACGGGACAGGACCTAACTATGGCTACACCTTC. Protein: CASSQGHGTGPNYGYTF.

This clonotype has only a few counts. CDR3 amino acids: CAISESMFGGEQYF. The CDR3 DNA reads TGTGCCATCAGTGAGTCTATGTTCGGGGGGGAGCAGTACTTC. The V and J genes are TRBV10-3 and TRBJ2-4; 8 bases are shared with TRBD2. The CDR3 has 14 residues. J gave up 13 bases and V 0 bases, and 8 bases lay outside the gene matches. Germline V lookup: CDR1 ENHRY, CDR2 SYGVKD.

This clonotype was picked up a small number of times. The chain is built from TRBV7-2 and TRBJ1-6; D remains unclear. The CDR3 covers 15 residues. Germline-derived CDR1 and CDR2 are SGHTA and FQGNSA. Trimming cost V 5 bases and J 0 bases, with 8 bases left between them. DNA of the CDR3: TGTGCCAGCAGCCCCGCCAGCTCCTATAATTCACCCCTCCACTTT. Protein sequence: CASSPASSYNSPLHF.

The genes are TRBV4-1 and TRBJ1-5; D may be TRBD1 (6 bases). Trimming took 5 bases from V and 0 from J, leaving 11 bases between them. Looked up from germline, CDR1 is MGHRA and CDR2 is YSYEKL. CDR3 size: 15 residues. DNA of the CDR3: TGCGCCAGCAGCGGGGGACACCTTAGCAATCAGCCCCAGCATTTT. It specifies CASSGGHLSNQPQHF.

V and J are TRBV5-1 and TRBJ2-5, with 7 bases aligning to TRBD1. Judging by the DNA end, TRBJ2-4 fits better; the J call may be wrong. Germline CDR1 SGHRS, CDR2 YFSETQ. The CDR3 length is 15 residues. CDR3 coding DNA: TGCGCCAGCAGCTTGGGACAGGGCATAAAAAACATTCAGTACTTC. Residues: CASSLGQGIKNIQYF.

This clonotype occurred a few times. The DNA of the CDR3 is TGCAGTGCTGGCATAGACAGGGGCAATGGCTACACCTTC. This translates into CSAGIDRGNGYTF. This rearrangement joins TRBV20-1 to TRBJ1-2; TRBD1 agrees at 8 bases. Germline-derived CDR1 and CDR2 are DFQATT and SNEGSKA (reference sequence). The CDR3 totals 13 residues. Trimming took 5 bases from V and 6 from J; bases not matched to a gene: 8.

The chain couples TRBV28 to TRBJ1-4; D is unclear. V lost 6 bases to trimming and J lost 4 bases, with 9 bases between them. Germline-derived CDR1 and CDR2 are MDHEN and SYDVKM. The CDR3 totals 13 residues. CDR3 region: CASRQTINEKLFF. In DNA form, the CDR3 reads TGTGCCAGCAGACAGACGATTAATGAAAAACTGTTTTTT.

The rearrangement joins TRBV19 to TRBJ2-6, with a weak D call TRBD2 (6 bases). V gave up 6 bases and J gave up 4 bases, with 19 bases separating them. The germline CDR1 and CDR2 sequences are LNHDA and SQIVND (reference sequence). The CDR3 runs 17 residues. CDR3 protein: CASSRQPPAGGANVLTF. The CDR3 DNA reads as TGTGCCAGTAGCAGACAGCCCCCAGCGGGCGGGGCCAACGTCCTGACTTTC. Full variable domain (remainder filled in from reference TRBV19 and TRBJ2-6): DGGITQSPKYLFRKEGQNVTLSCEQNLNHDAMYWYRQDPGQGLRLIYYSQIVNDFQKGDIAEGYSVSREKKESFPLTVTSAQKNPTAFYLCASSRQPPAGGANVLTFGAGSRLTVL.

In this sample, this clonotype turned up many times. The chain couples TRBV7-2 to TRBJ2-7; D is possibly TRBD1 (5 bases). The CDR3 sequence is 14 residues long. Trimming took 3 bases from V and 3 from J, leaving 12 bases between them. Germline lookup yields CDR1 SGHTA and CDR2 FQGNSA. The chain's CDR3 is CASSLRQGYYEQYF. The CDR3 DNA sequence: TGTGCCAGCAGCTTGCGGCAGGGCTACTACGAGCAGTACTTC.

This clonotype was detected only once. The rearrangement links TRBV19 to TRBJ2-1; 9 nucleotides match TRBD2. CDR1 is LNHDA and CDR2 is SQIVND in the germline V gene (reference sequence). The V and J ends lost 5 bases and 3 bases, in that order; junction bases with no gene match: 11. The CDR3 loop spans 17 amino acids. CDR3 residues: CASSSVGGSGSYNEQFF. The CDR3 nucleotides are TGTGCCAGTAGTTCCGTCGGGGGTAGCGGGAGCTACAATGAGCAGTTCTTC. The whole variable domain, remainder taken from reference TRBV19 and TRBJ2-1, is DGGITQSPKYLFRKEGQNVTLSCEQNLNHDAMYWYRQDPGQGLRLIYYSQIVNDFQKGDIAEGYSVSREKKESFPLTVTSAQKNPTAFYLCASSSVGGSGSYNEQFFGPGTRLTVL.

The chain employs TRBV20-1 and TRBJ2-2, with TRBD1 matching 7 bases. Germline assignment: CDR1 DFQATT and CDR2 SNEGSKA (reference sequence). The trim removed 3 bases at V and 4 bases at J, leaving 11 bases unmatched. The CDR3 consists of 16 residues. DNA of the CDR3: TGCAGTGCTAGCCCGAGCGGAACAGGGGCCACCGGGGAGCTGTTTTTT. Amino acid sequence: CSASPSGTGATGELFF.

This chain uses TRBV6-2 or TRBV6-3 with TRBJ2-7; TRBD2 aligns across 7 bases. After removal of 5 bases from V and 2 bases from J, the junction contained 9 bases not matched to a gene. Germline CDR1 is MNHEY and CDR2 is SVGEGT. The CDR3 extends over 15 amino acids. The DNA for the CDR3 is TGTGCCAGCAGTCCTGATGGGGGAGGGACCTACGAGCAGTACTTC. Encoded protein: CASSPDGGGTYEQYF.

V usage is TRBV7-9 and J usage is TRBJ2-1; maybe TRBD2 (5 bases). CDR3 size: 15 residues. V dropped 4 bases and J dropped 5 bases, with 15 bases sitting between them. Germline CDR1 reads SEHNR; CDR2 reads FQNEAQ (reference sequence). The CDR3 loop reads CASSSSGLGNNEQFF. CDR3 DNA: TGTGCCAGCAGCTCCTCCGGACTCGGCAACAATGAGCAGTTCTTC.

The chain carries TRBV9 and TRBJ2-1, with TRBD2 identical over 8 bases. This CDR3 comprises 15 residues. V dropped 3 bases and J dropped 0; count of bases not matched to a gene: 2. Germline V gene sequence: CDR1 SGDLS, CDR2 YYNGEE. CDR3 bases: TGTGCCAGCAGCGGGGGACTAGTCTCCTACAATGAGCAGTTCTTC. Translating it yields CASSGGLVSYNEQFF. Supplemented by reference TRBV9 and TRBJ2-1, the full variable domain reads DSGVTQTPKHLITATGQRVTLRCSPRSGDLSVYWYQQSLDQGLQFLIQYYNGEERAKGNILERFSAQQFPDLHSELNLSSLELGDSALYFCASSGGLVSYNEQFFGPGTRLTVL.